This T cell receptor beta chain was captured in a study of blood T cell repertoires in COVID-19. Overall study context: COVID-19 samples, acute and convalescent, were from the United States, Italy and Spain. Nucleic acid was either cDNA or gDNA, and it came from T cells, B-cell-depleted T cells, or PBMCs.

V trimming: 4 bases; J trimming: 3 bases; junction bases outside the gene matches: 9. The CDR3 consists of 15 residues. Germline lookup yields CDR1 MNHEY and CDR2 SVGAGI. Original processing notes: Researchers report that nucleated cell counts were estimated from reference gene primer amplification. TCRdb's table, derived via immunoSEQ multiplex PCR, lists solely in-frame clones and lacks some. The V and J calls and clone size were taken over from that table, and D and trimming were inferred from the DNA. The sample records about 81,000 clones, roughly 91% being singletons. The chain recombines TRBV6-5 with TRBJ2-7; 7 positions match TRBD1. The receptor was derived from a woman aged 45-60 years in a cohort sampled during active COVID-19. The sequencing sample was made of peripheral blood. The DNA for the CDR3 is TGTGCCAGCAGTTTAACCTTACCAGGGGGCTACGAGCAGTACTTC. Translation: CASSLTLPGGYEQYF.